This TCR beta chain emerged from a study of T cell clonotyping in hematopoietic cell transplantation. Study results and limitations: Broader posttransplant TCR repertoire diversity was predicted by graft donor and pretransplant recipient Inverse Simpson Index values. Cells were unsorted, so CD4 and CD8 contributions were not separated. Pathologically expanded recipient clonotypes increased progressively from day 30 to day 180 as diversity fell.

With regard to this clone: Its antigen is not known.

Samples: about 28 days before transplant, then days 30, 100 and 180 after. TCRdb's table, derived via immunoSEQ multiplex PCR, lists solely in-frame clones and lacks some. The sample holds about 10,000 clones, approximately 89% seen once. V gave up 0 bases and J gave up 4 bases, with 12 bases separating them. CDR3 length: 15 amino acids. Germline CDR1 reads SQVTM; CDR2 reads ANQGSEA. The rearrangement uses TRBV29-1 and TRBJ2-2; D is possibly TRBD1 or TRBD2 (5 bases each). Material: PBMCs, obtained 100 days after allogeneic stem cell transplant. This receptor was identified in a female patient in her 60s who had an allogeneic stem cell transplant from an unrelated donor, so the T cells may come from the graft donor. Some clones in this sample may be carry-over from other donors' samples. CDR3 nucleotide sequence: TGCAGCGTTGAAGATACGGGGCACCTCACCGGGGAGCTGTTTTTT. As protein: CSVEDTGHLTGELFF.